A single sample gave rise to the 22 T cell receptor beta chains below, sequenced in a study of blood T cell repertoires in COVID-19 (dated by TCRdb to the early 2020s). Library preparation used the immunoSEQ multiplex PCR assay. TCRdb re-hosts the immuneACCESS table, in-frame sequences only. Its copies lack some clones; in the studies checked, an unresolved V gene accounts for under half of them, and the cause for the rest is not known. In all, the sample holds a few hundred thousand clones, and 85% to 90% of those were seen once. Roughly 3.7% of the sample comes from the top ten. Material for sequencing was PBMCs or T cells enriched from blood (not recorded which). The receptors originated from a woman aged 18-29 years in a cohort exposed to, infected with or recovered from COVID-19 (not recorded which).

The rearrangement links TRBV25-1 to TRBJ2-2; no reliable D call. V was cut by 5 bases and J by 2 bases, with 9 bases left in between. CDR1 MGHDK and CDR2 SYGVNS come from the germline V gene. CDR3 length: 14 amino acids. CDR3 in amino acids: CASSPPTNTGELFF. CDR3 DNA sequence: TGTGCCAGCAGTCCTCCCACTAACACCGGGGAGCTGTTTTTT. Using reference TRBV25-1 and TRBJ2-2 for the parts outside the CDR3, the full variable domain is EADIYQTPRYLVIGTGKKITLECSQTMGHDKMYWYQQDPGMELHLIHYSYGVNSTEKGDLSSESTVSRIRTEHFPLTLESARPSHTSQYLCASSPPTNTGELFFGEGSRLTVL.

The chain carries TRBV2 and TRBJ1-1; D is possibly TRBD1 (6 bases). V lost 7 bases and J lost 1, with 19 bases in between. The CDR3 consists of 16 residues. Germline-derived CDR1 and CDR2 are SNHLY and FYNNEI. CDR3: CASNPRGGLKNTEAFF. The CDR3 DNA reads as TGTGCCAGCAACCCGAGGGGGGGACTCAAGAACACTGAAGCTTTCTTT. Full variable domain (rest looked up from reference TRBV2 and TRBJ1-1): EPEVTQTPSHQVTQMGQEVILRCVPISNHLYFYWYRQILGQKVEFLVSFYNNEISEKSEIFDDQFSVERPDGSNFTLKIRSTKLEDSAMYFCASNPRGGLKNTEAFFGQGTRLTVV.

This chain uses TRBV6-5 with TRBJ2-5, with TRBD1 matching over 8 bases. J was trimmed by 4 bases and V by 7 bases; bases with no gene match: 8. Germline V gene sequence: CDR1 MNHEY, CDR2 SVGAGI. This CDR3 region has 14 residues. The CDR3 bases are TGTGCCAGCACCAACAGGGGGAGGCGAGAGACCCAGTACTTC. Translation: CASTNRGRRETQYF.

The chain joins TRBV10-3 to TRBJ2-7; a weak D match, TRBD2 (7 bases). CDR3 length: 13 amino acids. The germline V and J ends were trimmed by 4 bases and 6 bases, with 13 bases remaining between them. Germline CDR1 reads ENHRY; CDR2 reads SYGVKD. The CDR3 loop is CAISGEGDGEQYF. In DNA form, the CDR3 reads TGTGCCATCAGTGGGGAGGGGGACGGCGAGCAGTACTTC.

The chain is built from TRBV9 and TRBJ1-2, with 9 bases matching TRBD1. CDR3 length: 15 amino acids. Per the germline V gene, CDR1 is SGDLS and CDR2 is YYNGEE. J was trimmed by 4 bases and V by 4 bases; bases with no gene match: 8. CDR3 loop: CASSLTAGQGYGYTF. DNA for the CDR3: TGTGCCAGCAGCCTGACCGCGGGACAGGGCTATGGCTACACCTTC.

V and J are TRBV2 and TRBJ1-2; TRBD1 matches 11 bases. Germline V CDR1 and CDR2: SNHLY, FYNNEI. CDR3 length equals 14 residues. The V segment lost 5 bases and the J segment 6 bases; nucleotides outside the gene matches: 5. DNA of the CDR3: TGTGCCAGCAGTTTGGACAGGGGGCAGGATGGCTACACCTTC. Translating gives CASSLDRGQDGYTF. Full variable domain (rest looked up from reference TRBV2 and TRBJ1-2): EPEVTQTPSHQVTQMGQEVILRCVPISNHLYFYWYRQILGQKVEFLVSFYNNEISEKSEIFDDQFSVERPDGSNFTLKIRSTKLEDSAMYFCASSLDRGQDGYTFGSGTRLTVV.

The V call is TRBV3-1 (or the pseudogene TRBV3-2), the J call TRBJ2-7; perhaps TRBD2 as D (5 bases). Germline lookup yields CDR1 LGHDT and CDR2 YNNKEL (reference sequence). There are 15 residues in the CDR3. Trimming pared 1 base from V and 0 bases from J, leaving 10 bases between. CDR3 loop: CASSQGSGSSYEQYF. The CDR3 DNA reads TGTGCCAGCAGCCAAGGATCGGGAAGCTCCTACGAGCAGTACTTC.

In this sample, this clone turned up many times. The V gene is TRBV27, the J gene TRBJ1-2, with 7 bases aligning to TRBD1. The CDR3 is made up of 15 amino acids. CDR1 is MNHEY and CDR2 is SMNVEV in the germline V gene (reference sequence). Trimming at V came to 3 bases and at J to 6 bases, leaving 10 bases not matched to a gene. The CDR3 DNA sequence: TGTGCCAGCAGTTTGCGGACAGGCTACGAGGATGGCTACACCTTC. It encodes CASSLRTGYEDGYTF.

This clone occurred once. The V call is TRBV4-1, the J call TRBJ2-7; D might be TRBD2 (6 bases). The germline V gene has CDR1 MGHRA and CDR2 YSYEKL. The CDR3 length is 16 residues. Trimming stripped 0 bases from V and 2 bases from J, with 14 bases between. CDR3 in DNA: TGCGCCAGCAGCCAAGATTGGACGGGAGACCCCTACGAGCAGTACTTC. This translates into CASSQDWTGDPYEQYF.

The chain uses TRBV11-3 and TRBJ1-2; D remains unclear. V was trimmed by 3 bases and J by 5 bases, leaving 10 bases between them. In germline, CDR1 is SGHNT, CDR2 YENEEA. The CDR3 is 13 residues long. Here the CDR3 reads CASSFSTEYGYTF. The DNA of the CDR3 is TGTGCCAGCAGCTTCAGCACGGAGTATGGCTACACCTTC.

The genes are TRBV5-1 and TRBJ2-3; 11 nucleotides match TRBD2. Losses at the gene ends were 7 bases for V and 0 bases for J; bases not matched to a gene: 1. This CDR3 region has 14 residues. Germline CDR1 and CDR2: SGHRS and YFSETQ. The CDR3 loop reads CASGTSGSTDTQYF. The DNA of the CDR3 is TGCGCCAGCGGGACTAGCGGAAGCACAGATACGCAGTATTTT.

The chain employs TRBV10-3 and TRBJ1-4; D remains ambiguous. V dropped 4 bases and J dropped 0 bases, with 9 bases sitting between them. This CDR3 region has 15 residues. Germline CDR1 ENHRY, CDR2 SYGVKD. The DNA of the CDR3 is TGTGCCATCAGTGCGACGGGTGCAACTAATGAAAAACTGTTTTTT. This encodes CAISATGATNEKLFF.

The V call is TRBV9, the J call TRBJ2-1, with TRBD2 matching 8 bases. CDR3 length equals 15 residues. Germline-derived CDR1 and CDR2 are SGDLS and YYNGEE. V gave up 6 bases and J gave up 9 bases; unmatched junction bases: 14. For the CDR3, the DNA is TGTGCCAGCACCCCCCGCAGCGGCCGGGGGGGTGAGCAGTTCTTC. Protein: CASTPRSGRGGEQFF.

The J gene is TRBJ1-2, the V gene TRBV9; D gene uncertain. Trimming pared 0 bases from V and 8 bases from J, leaving 11 bases between. Per the germline V gene, CDR1 is SGDLS and CDR2 is YYNGEE. CDR3 size: 13 residues. This CDR3 is CASSVGEGRGYTF. The CDR3 nucleotides read TGTGCCAGCAGCGTAGGGGAGGGCCGGGGCTACACCTTC.

Concerning this clone itself: This sample includes further DNA sequences coding for the same CDR3. The chain carries TRBV18 and TRBJ2-7; TRBD1 aligns across 7 bases. Germline values: CDR1 KGHSH, CDR2 LQKENI. J was trimmed by 2 bases and V by 1 base; bases with no gene match: 2. The CDR3 totals 14 residues. The CDR3 is CASSPRQGPYEQYF. CDR3 DNA: TGTGCCAGCTCACCACGACAGGGCCCCTACGAGCAGTACTTC.

This chain connects TRBV6-5 to TRBJ2-1; possibly TRBD1 for D (6 bases). CDR1 is MNHEY and CDR2 is SVGAGI in the germline V gene. The CDR3 sequence is 14 residues long. Deletions cut 5 bases from V and 8 bases from J, with 16 bases between. For the CDR3, the DNA is TGTGCCAGCAGTAATACACAGGGTGTCCATGAGCAGTTCTTC. As protein: CASSNTQGVHEQFF.

The chain combines TRBV5-4 with TRBJ1-4, with 9 bases identical to TRBD1. This CDR3 contains 17 residues. Trimming cost V 0 bases and J 5 bases; bases outside gene matches: 8. Germline assignment: CDR1 SGHNT and CDR2 YYREEE (reference sequence). CDR3 residues: CASSLGPTGGSNEKLFF. The CDR3 bases are TGTGCCAGCAGCTTGGGCCCGACAGGGGGATCGAATGAAAAACTGTTTTTT.

The rearrangement links TRBV7-3 to TRBJ2-2, with D perhaps TRBD2 (6 bases). From germline, CDR1 is SGHTA and CDR2 FQGTGA. V lost 5 bases and J 4 bases, leaving 14 bases between the germline ends. The CDR3 totals 15 residues. The CDR3 loop is CASSPRLEGTGELFF. The CDR3 DNA reads as TGTGCCAGCAGCCCCCGACTAGAGGGCACCGGGGAGCTGTTTTTT.

The chain links TRBV20-1 to TRBJ2-3, with D unclear. Germline CDR1 is DFQATT and CDR2 is SNEGSKA (reference sequence). Trimming cost V 6 bases and J 6 bases, with 13 bases left between them. The CDR3 loop spans 12 amino acids. The CDR3 here is CSASPTRDTQYF. CDR3 sequence (DNA): TGCAGTGCGAGTCCCACTCGCGATACGCAGTATTTT.

V is TRBV12-3 or TRBV12-4 and J is TRBJ1-2, with 8 nucleotides matching TRBD1. The CDR3 has 13 residues. J lost 13 bases, V lost 1 base, and 8 bases had no gene match. CDR3 bases: TGTGCCAGCAGTTTAGAGACGGGACAGGAGCTCACCTTC. Translated, it gives CASSLETGQELTF.

This clone came up a few times. J is TRBJ1-2 and V is TRBV28; D is unresolved. The germline V gene encodes CDR1 MDHEN and CDR2 SYDVKM. The CDR3 has 12 amino acids. Trimming shortened V by 8 bases and J by 7 bases, and 14 bases separated the two germline ends. In nucleotides, the CDR3 is TGTGCCAGCTTTGCGGGCAGTATTGGCTACACCTTC. Residues: CASFAGSIGYTF.

The V call is TRBV10-2, the J call TRBJ1-6; possibly TRBD1 for D (5 bases). The CDR3 has 17 amino acids. Germline V gene sequence: CDR1 WSHSY, CDR2 SAAADI. The germline V and J ends were trimmed by 3 bases and 9 bases, with 21 bases remaining between them. The DNA of the CDR3 is TGCGCCAGCAGTGACGGTTCTAAGGGGTTTAATGGTTCACCCCTCCACTTT. Protein: CASSDGSKGFNGSPLHF.